This TCR beta chain was observed in a study of CD8 T cells in Susac syndrome. Study findings and constraints: The study acknowledged a relatively small number of individuals in its TCR sequencing and HLA analysis.

The authors sequenced TCR beta from blood CD8+ and CD4+ T cells. Both CD4+ and CD8+ T cells were negatively isolated, and TEMRA cells underwent FACS enrichment. With respect to this clonotype: Its antigen is currently unknown.

The J segment lost 5 bases and the V segment lost 6 bases, leaving 5 bases of the junction unmatched. The germline V gene has CDR1 MNHNS and CDR2 SASEGT. The CDR3 sequence is 15 residues long. RNA, at roughly 0.45 to 1 ug, was reverse transcribed with random hexamers. Amplification of TCR beta CDR3 across 54 Vbeta and 13 Jbeta was performed with immunoSEQ multiplex PCR. TCRdb used MiXCR to reprocess the immunoSEQ multiplex PCR reads, holding one entry per CDR3 protein. The sample has 150,000 to 200,000 distinct CDR3 sequences; around 96% are singletons. The sequence was obtained from a human donor in good health. Sequencing used CD4+ T cells from PBMCs. The chain recombines TRBV6-1 with TRBJ2-1; 12 nucleotides agree with TRBD1. This CDR3 reads CASRPGQGAHNEQFF. CDR3 nucleotide sequence: TGTGCCAGCAGGCCGGGACAGGGGGCACACAATGAGCAGTTCTTC.